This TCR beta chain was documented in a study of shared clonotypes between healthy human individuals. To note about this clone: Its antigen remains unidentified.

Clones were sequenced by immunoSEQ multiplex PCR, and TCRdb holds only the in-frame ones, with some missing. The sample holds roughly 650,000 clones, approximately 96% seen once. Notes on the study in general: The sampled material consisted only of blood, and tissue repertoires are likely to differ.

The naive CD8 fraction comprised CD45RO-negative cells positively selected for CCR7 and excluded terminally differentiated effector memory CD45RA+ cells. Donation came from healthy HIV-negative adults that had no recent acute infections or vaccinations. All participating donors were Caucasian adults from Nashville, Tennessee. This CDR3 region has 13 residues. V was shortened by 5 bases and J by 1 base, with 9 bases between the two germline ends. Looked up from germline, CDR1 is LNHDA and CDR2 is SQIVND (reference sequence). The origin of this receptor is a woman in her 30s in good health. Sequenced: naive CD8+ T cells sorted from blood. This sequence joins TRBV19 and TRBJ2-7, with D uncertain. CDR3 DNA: TGTGCCAGTAGTTACAGCGAATCCTACGAGCAGTACTTC. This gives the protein CASSYSESYEQYF.